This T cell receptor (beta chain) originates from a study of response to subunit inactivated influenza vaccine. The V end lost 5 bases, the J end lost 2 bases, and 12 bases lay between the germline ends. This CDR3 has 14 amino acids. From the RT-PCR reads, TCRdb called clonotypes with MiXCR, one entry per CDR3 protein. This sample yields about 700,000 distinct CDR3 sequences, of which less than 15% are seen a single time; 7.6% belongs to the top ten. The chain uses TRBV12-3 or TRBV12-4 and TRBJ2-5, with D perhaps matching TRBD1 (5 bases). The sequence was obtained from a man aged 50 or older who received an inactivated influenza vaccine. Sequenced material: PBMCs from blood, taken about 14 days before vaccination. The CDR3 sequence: CASSPIDSQETQYF. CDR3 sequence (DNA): TGTGCCAGCAGTCCAATAGACAGTCAAGAGACCCAGTACTTC.